This TCR beta chain was sequenced in a study of T cell changes during pregnancy in multiple sclerosis (dated by TCRdb to the late 2010s). Concerning the study at large: The study examined how the T cell repertoire changed over the course of pregnancy in women with multiple sclerosis.

The junction shows trimming of 4 bases on V and 4 bases on J, plus 23 bases between the germline ends. The cysteine opens and the phenylalanine closes a CDR3 of 17 amino acids. Of the read, only the CDR3 DNA is kept; its 51 bases are in frame from base 1. CDR1 and CDR2 (SGHTS, YDEGEE) derive from the germline V gene. This clone appeared once. The specificity of this receptor is unknown. Per-nucleotide qualities are absent, and no much larger clonotype sits a single base away. The library was produced with the immunoSEQ multiplex PCR assay. The table was pulled from immuneACCESS by TCRdb, which kept in-frame rearrangements only. Such tables lose some clones; where checked, under half of the loss comes from unresolved V genes, and the rest has no known cause. The sample has about 75,000 clones on record, approximately 95% of them singletons. Less than 0.15% of the sample lies in the top ten.

The chain is assembled from TRBV5-8 and TRBJ1-2, with TRBD1 as a weak D call on 6 bases. This receptor was obtained from a female donor with multiple sclerosis, enrolled in a pregnancy study. This sample comprised CD4+ T cells from peripheral blood mononuclear cells, obtained after pregnancy. The nucleotide sequence is given as TGTGCCAGCAGCGTAGGTAATTCCAGGGGCTGGAGCTATGGCTACACCTTC. This translates into CASSVGNSRGWSYGYTF.